This T cell receptor (beta chain) was sequenced for a study of cytomegalovirus exposure and HLA in healthy donors. Primers for the PCR totalled 60 Vbeta and 13 Jbeta. Assay: immunoSEQ multiplex PCR; the TCRdb copy retains only in-frame clones and omits some. Among some 160,000 clones listed, approximately 80% were seen once. In the case of this clone: Its specificity is unknown.

CDR3 length: 13 amino acids. CDR1 MNHEY and CDR2 SMNVEV come from the germline V gene (reference sequence). The ends were cut back, 6 bases at V and 9 bases at J, with 12 bases in the middle. Regarding the study as a whole: 87-base-pair reads could not separate some V segments, including TRBV6-2 and TRBV6-3. Confirmation in vitro established that a few CMV-associated chains were specific for CMV antigens. Many donors shared some public TCRs, even though most TCR sequences were rare.

Sequenced: PBMCs. This receptor was taken from a woman between 25 and 40 years old in good health and CMV-seronegative. J is TRBJ1-6 and V is TRBV27; D unresolved. The CDR3 spells CASSTEPSSPLHF. CDR3 in DNA: TGTGCCAGCAGCACTGAACCAAGTTCACCCCTCCACTTT.